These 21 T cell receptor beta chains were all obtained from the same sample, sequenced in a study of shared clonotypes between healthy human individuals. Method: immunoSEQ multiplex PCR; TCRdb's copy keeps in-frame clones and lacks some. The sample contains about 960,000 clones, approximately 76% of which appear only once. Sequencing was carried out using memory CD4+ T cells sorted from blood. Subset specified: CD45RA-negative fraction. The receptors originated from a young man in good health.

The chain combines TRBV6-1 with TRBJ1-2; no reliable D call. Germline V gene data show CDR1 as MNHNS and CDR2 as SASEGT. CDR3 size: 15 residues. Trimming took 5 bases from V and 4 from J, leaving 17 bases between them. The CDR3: CASSNLGVGFYGYTF. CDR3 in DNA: TGTGCCAGCAGTAACCTGGGTGTGGGTTTCTATGGCTACACCTTC.

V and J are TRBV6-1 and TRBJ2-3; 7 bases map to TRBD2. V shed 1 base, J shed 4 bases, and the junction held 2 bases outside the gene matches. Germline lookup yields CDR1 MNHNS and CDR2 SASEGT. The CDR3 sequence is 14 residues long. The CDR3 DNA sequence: TGTGCCAGCAGTGAAGGCGGGAGCCCAGATACGCAGTATTTT. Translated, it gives CASSEGGSPDTQYF.

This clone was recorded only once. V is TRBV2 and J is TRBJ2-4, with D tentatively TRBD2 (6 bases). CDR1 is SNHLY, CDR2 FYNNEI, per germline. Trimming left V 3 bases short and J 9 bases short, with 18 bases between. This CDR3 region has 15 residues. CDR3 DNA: TGTGCCAGCAGTGAGGCCGGGGGAGCTGGAGGCATTCAGTACTTC. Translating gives CASSEAGGAGGIQYF.

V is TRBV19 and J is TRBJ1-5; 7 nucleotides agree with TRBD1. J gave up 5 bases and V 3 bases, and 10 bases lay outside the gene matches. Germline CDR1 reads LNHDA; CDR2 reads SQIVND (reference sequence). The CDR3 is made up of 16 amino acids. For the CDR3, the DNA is TGTGCCAGTAGTATTTCACGGGACAGCTCTTATCAGCCCCAGCATTTT. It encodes CASSISRDSSYQPQHF.

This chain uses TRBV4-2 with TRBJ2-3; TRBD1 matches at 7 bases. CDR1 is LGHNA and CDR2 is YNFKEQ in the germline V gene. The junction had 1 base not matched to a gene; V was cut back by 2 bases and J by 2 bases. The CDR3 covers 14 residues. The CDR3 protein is CASSQQGDTDTQYF. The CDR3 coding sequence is TGTGCCAGCAGCCAACAGGGGGACACAGATACGCAGTATTTT.

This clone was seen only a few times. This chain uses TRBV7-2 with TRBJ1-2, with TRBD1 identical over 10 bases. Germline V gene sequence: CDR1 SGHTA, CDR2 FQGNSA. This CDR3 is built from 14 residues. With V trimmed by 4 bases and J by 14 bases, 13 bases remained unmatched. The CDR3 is CASSSPGQGNTITF. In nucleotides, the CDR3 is TGTGCCAGCAGCTCACCGGGACAGGGGAATACTATAACCTTC.

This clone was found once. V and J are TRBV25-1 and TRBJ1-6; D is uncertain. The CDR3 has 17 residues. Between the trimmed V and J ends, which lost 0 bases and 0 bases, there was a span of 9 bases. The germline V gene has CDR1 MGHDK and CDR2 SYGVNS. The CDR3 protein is CASSEYGASSYNSPLHF. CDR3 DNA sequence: TGTGCCAGCAGTGAATATGGCGCGAGCTCCTATAATTCACCCCTCCACTTT.

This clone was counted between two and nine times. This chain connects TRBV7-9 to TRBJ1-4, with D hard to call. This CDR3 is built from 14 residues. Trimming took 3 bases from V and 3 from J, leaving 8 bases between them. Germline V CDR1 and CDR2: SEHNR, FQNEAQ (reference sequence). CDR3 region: CASSFAGPNEKLFF. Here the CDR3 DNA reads TGTGCCAGCAGCTTCGCAGGTCCTAATGAAAAACTGTTTTTT.

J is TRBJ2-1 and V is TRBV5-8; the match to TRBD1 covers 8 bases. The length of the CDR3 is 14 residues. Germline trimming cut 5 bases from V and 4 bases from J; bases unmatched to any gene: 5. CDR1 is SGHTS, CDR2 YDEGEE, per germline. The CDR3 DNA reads TGTGCCAGCAGACCTCGGGACAGGTACAATGAGCAGTTCTTC. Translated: CASRPRDRYNEQFF.

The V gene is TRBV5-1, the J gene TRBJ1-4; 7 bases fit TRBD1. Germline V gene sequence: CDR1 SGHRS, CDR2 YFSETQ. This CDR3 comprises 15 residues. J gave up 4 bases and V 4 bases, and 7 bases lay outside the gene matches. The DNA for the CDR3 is TGCGCCAGCAGCCGTCGAGGGGGCGGTAATGAAAAACTGTTTTTT. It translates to CASSRRGGGNEKLFF.

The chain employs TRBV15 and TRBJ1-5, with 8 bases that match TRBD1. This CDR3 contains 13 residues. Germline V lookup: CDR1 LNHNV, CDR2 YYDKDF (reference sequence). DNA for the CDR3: TGTGCTACCCGGCAGGGGGCAGGTCAGCCCCAGCATTTT. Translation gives CATRQGAGQPQHF.

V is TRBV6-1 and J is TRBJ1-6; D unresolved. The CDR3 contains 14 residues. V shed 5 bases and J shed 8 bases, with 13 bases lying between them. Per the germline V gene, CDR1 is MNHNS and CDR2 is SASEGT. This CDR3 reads CASSQRTADSPLHF. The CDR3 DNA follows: TGTGCCAGCAGTCAAAGGACGGCTGATTCACCCCTCCACTTT.

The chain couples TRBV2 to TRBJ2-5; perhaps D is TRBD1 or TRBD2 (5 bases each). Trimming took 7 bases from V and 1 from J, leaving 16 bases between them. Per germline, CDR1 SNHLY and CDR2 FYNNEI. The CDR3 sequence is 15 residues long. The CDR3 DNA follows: TGTGCCAGCACCCGACCTCTGGGGACCCAAGAGACCCAGTACTTC. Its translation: CASTRPLGTQETQYF.

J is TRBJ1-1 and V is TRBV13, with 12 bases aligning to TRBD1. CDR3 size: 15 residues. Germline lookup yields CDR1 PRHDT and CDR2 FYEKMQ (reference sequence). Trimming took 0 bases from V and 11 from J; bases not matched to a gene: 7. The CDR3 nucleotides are TGTGCCAGCAGCTTAGGAGAGGGACAGGGGGCAGGGGCTTTCTTT. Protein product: CASSLGEGQGAGAFF.

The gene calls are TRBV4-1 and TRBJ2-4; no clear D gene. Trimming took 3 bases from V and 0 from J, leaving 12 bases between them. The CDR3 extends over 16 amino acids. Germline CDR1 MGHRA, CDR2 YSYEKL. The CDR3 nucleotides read TGCGCCAGCAGCCACGAGCAGACCTTAGCCAAAAACATTCAGTACTTC. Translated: CASSHEQTLAKNIQYF.

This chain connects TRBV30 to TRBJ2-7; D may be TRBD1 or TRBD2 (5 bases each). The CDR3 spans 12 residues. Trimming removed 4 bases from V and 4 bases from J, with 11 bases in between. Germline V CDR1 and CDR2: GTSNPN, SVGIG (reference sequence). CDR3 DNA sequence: TGTGCCTGGACCAGGGACGGGTACGAGCAGTACTTC. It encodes CAWTRDGYEQYF.

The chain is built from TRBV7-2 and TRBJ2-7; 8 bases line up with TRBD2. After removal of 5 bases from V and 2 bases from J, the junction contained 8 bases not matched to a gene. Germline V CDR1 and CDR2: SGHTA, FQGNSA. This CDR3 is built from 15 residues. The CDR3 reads CASSTAGGPTYEQYF. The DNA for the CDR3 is TGTGCCAGCAGCACGGCGGGGGGCCCCACCTACGAGCAGTACTTC.

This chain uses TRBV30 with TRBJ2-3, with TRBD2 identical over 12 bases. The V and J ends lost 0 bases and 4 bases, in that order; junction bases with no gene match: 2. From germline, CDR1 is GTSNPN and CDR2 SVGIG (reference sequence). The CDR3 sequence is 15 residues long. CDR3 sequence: CAWSVLAGGADTQYF. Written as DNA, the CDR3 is TGTGCCTGGAGTGTACTAGCGGGAGGTGCAGATACGCAGTATTTT.

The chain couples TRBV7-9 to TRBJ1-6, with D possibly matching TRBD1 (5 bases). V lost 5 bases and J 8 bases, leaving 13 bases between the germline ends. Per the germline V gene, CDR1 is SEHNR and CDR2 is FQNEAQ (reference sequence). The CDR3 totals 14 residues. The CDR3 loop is CASSPGRGDSPLHF. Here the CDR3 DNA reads TGTGCCAGCAGCCCAGGAAGGGGTGATTCACCCCTCCACTTT.

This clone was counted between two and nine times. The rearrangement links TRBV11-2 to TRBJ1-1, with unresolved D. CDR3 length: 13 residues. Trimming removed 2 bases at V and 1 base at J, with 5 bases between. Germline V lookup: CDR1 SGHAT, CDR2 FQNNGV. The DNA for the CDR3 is TGTGCCAGCAGCTTAAAAGGGAACACTGAAGCTTTCTTT. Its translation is CASSLKGNTEAFF.

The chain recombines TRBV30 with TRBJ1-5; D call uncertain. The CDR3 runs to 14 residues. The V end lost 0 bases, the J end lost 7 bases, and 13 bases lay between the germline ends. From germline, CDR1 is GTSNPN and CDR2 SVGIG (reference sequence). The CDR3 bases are TGTGCCTGGAGTGTGGCCCGGGATGGACAGCCCCAGCATTTT. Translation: CAWSVARDGQPQHF.